What follows is one T cell receptor (beta chain) and its context. Its target is unknown. This CDR3 comprises 15 residues. V gave up 4 bases and J gave up 7 bases; unmatched junction bases: 8. Germline lookup yields CDR1 LGHNA and CDR2 YSLEER. Sequencing was performed with immunoSEQ multiplex PCR; in TCRdb, only in-frame clones are kept and a portion is missing. The data show just under 65,000 clones, with roughly 98% seen just once and around 0.34% held by the top ten. The data are from a study of Tregs in tolerant kidney transplant recipients. Whole-study results and caveats: No direct test of biological reproducibility was done here. Validation in larger populations is needed because few patients were studied. Some patients' samples used different primers over time, so nucleotide sequences weren't comparable.

V is TRBV4-3 and J is TRBJ2-1; 9 nucleotides agree with TRBD2. This clonotype was obtained from a human donor who received a combined kidney and bone marrow transplant. Sequencing was performed on Tregs from blood, taken before the transplant. The CDR3 is CASSRRTSALNEQFF. The DNA of the CDR3 is TGCGCCAGCAGCCGTAGGACTAGCGCCTTGAATGAGCAGTTCTTC.